This note documents a single TCR beta chain sequence. Its antigen is currently unknown. Lacking the conserved final phenylalanine or tryptophan, this CDR3 likely reflects a read error. TCRbeta libraries were built with three rounds of nested PCR, modified from ARM-PCR. Each CDR3 protein is one row after TCRdb ran MiXCR on the multiplex PCR reads. The data show 100,000 to 150,000 distinct CDR3 sequences, 55% to 75% seen once. This sample stems from a study of tumor and adjacent non-tumor tissue in lung cancer. Whole-study findings and limits: Top 100 clones took a larger repertoire share in normal lung.

The template was RNA from unsorted bulk tissue. Per the germline V gene, CDR1 is SQVTM and CDR2 is ANQGSEA. This CDR3 spans 15 amino acids. The J gene is TRBJ1-1, the V gene TRBV29-1; 7 nucleotides agree with TRBD1. The sequence was collected from a man in his thirties or forties with non-small cell lung cancer. The source material was lung tumor tissue. CDR3 bases: TGCAGCGCCGCCCTCCGGGACAGCCTAAACATTGAAGCTTTCTCT. This gives the protein CSAALRDSLNIEAFS.